Below, one T cell receptor beta chain is given with its context. These data are taken from a study of shared clonotypes between healthy human individuals. CDR3 length equals 13 residues. The junction had 6 bases not matched to a gene; V was cut back by 4 bases and J by 5 bases. The germline V gene has CDR1 SGHNT and CDR2 YYREEE (reference sequence). Only Caucasian adults living in Nashville, Tennessee served as donors. Genomic DNA (from each subset) was split evenly across several immunoSEQ plates. The data were produced by immunoSEQ multiplex PCR, yet TCRdb's version contains in-frame clones alone and is incomplete. The table records fewer than 100,000 clones, roughly 69% of them present only once.

Sequenced sample: memory CD8+ T cells sorted from blood. Subset meaning: CD45RO+ cells pooled with CCR7-negative TemRA cells. This chain joins TRBV5-4 and TRBJ2-7; the match to TRBD1 covers 7 bases. The receptor's source is a man aged 25-40 years in good health. The CDR3 DNA sequence: TGTGCCAGCAGCCCGGAGACAGGGCACGAGCAGTACTTC. As protein: CASSPETGHEQYF.